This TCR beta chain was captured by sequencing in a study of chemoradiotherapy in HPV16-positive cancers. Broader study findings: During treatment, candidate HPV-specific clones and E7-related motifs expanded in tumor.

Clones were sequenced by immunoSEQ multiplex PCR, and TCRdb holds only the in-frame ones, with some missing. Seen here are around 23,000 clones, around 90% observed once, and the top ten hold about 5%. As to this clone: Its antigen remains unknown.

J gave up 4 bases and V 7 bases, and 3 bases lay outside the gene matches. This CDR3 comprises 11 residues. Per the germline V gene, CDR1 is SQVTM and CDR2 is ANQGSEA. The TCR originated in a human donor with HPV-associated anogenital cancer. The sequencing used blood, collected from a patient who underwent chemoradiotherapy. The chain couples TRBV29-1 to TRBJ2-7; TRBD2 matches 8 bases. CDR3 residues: CSAAGEYEQYF. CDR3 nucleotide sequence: TGCAGCGCAGCGGGGGAGTACGAGCAGTACTTC.